These 20 T cell receptor beta chains came from one sample sequenced in a study of T cell changes during pregnancy in multiple sclerosis. The data were produced by immunoSEQ multiplex PCR, yet TCRdb's version contains in-frame clones alone and is incomplete. The data show about 41,000 clones, roughly nine tenths seen once. The starting material was CD4+ T cells from peripheral blood mononuclear cells, obtained in the first trimester of pregnancy. The receptor set was obtained from a female donor with multiple sclerosis, enrolled in a pregnancy study.

V is TRBV18 and J is TRBJ2-7, with 9 bases identical to TRBD1. Losses at the gene ends were 8 bases for V and 2 bases for J; bases not matched to a gene: 7. CDR1 KGHSH and CDR2 LQKENI come from the germline V gene. The CDR3 extends over 14 amino acids. The CDR3 loop reads CASATTGGAYEQYF. The CDR3 DNA sequence: TGTGCCAGCGCAACAACAGGGGGCGCCTACGAGCAGTACTTC.

J is TRBJ2-7 and V is TRBV7-2; 10 nucleotides line up with TRBD2. The CDR3 loop spans 18 amino acids. Germline CDR1 reads SGHTA; CDR2 reads FQGNSA. Trimming took 1 base from V and 2 from J; bases not matched to a gene: 11. CDR3 sequence reads: CASSLVLFGAGGTYEQYF. DNA for the CDR3: TGTGCCAGCAGCTTAGTCTTATTCGGAGCGGGAGGGACCTACGAGCAGTACTTC.

V is TRBV5-1 and J is TRBJ2-1, with 8 nucleotides matching TRBD2. The CDR3 spans 15 residues. V shed 4 bases, J shed 4 bases, and the junction held 7 bases outside the gene matches. Germline V gene lookup returns CDR1 SGHRS and CDR2 YFSETQ. The CDR3 region is CASSRALADYNEQFF. CDR3 sequence (DNA): TGCGCCAGCAGCCGGGCACTAGCGGATTACAATGAGCAGTTCTTC.

The J gene is TRBJ2-1, the V gene TRBV15; possibly TRBD2 for D (6 bases). With 4 bases removed from V and 2 bases from J, the gap between germline ends came to 9 bases. CDR3 length: 14 residues. The germline gives CDR1 LNHNV, CDR2 YYDKDF (reference sequence). CDR3 region: CATSKRVAYNEQFF. In DNA form, the CDR3 reads TGTGCCACCAGCAAGCGGGTCGCCTACAATGAGCAGTTCTTC.

The chain joins TRBV5-4 to TRBJ2-5, with D unresolved. Germline V gene sequence: CDR1 SGHNT, CDR2 YYREEE (reference sequence). The CDR3 runs to 12 residues. Trimming shortened V by 0 bases and J by 3 bases, and 3 bases separated the two germline ends. CDR3 DNA: TGTGCCAGCAGCTTGGATAAAGAGACCCAGTACTTC. Protein product: CASSLDKETQYF.

The V gene is TRBV28, the J gene TRBJ2-7; 7 positions match TRBD1. This CDR3 has 15 residues. V lost 6 bases, J lost 3 bases, and 11 bases stayed unmatched. CDR1 and CDR2 from the germline V gene are MDHEN and SYDVKM. The CDR3, as DNA: TGTGCCAGCAGGGGGGACACAGGGGCCCTCTACGAGCAGTACTTC. As protein: CASRGDTGALYEQYF.

V usage is TRBV9 and J usage is TRBJ2-1; the D gene is possibly TRBD2 (5 bases). There are 15 residues in the CDR3. CDR1 is SGDLS and CDR2 is YYNGEE in the germline V gene. The V gene lost 0 bases and the J gene lost 3 bases, with 10 bases spanning the gap. CDR3 in amino acids: CASSVDWTRYNEQFF. As DNA, the CDR3 is TGTGCCAGCAGCGTAGACTGGACTCGCTACAATGAGCAGTTCTTC.

The V call is TRBV19, the J call TRBJ2-7, with D possibly being TRBD2 (5 bases). The CDR3 extends over 14 amino acids. V was trimmed by 7 bases and J by 6 bases, leaving 19 bases between them. The germline V gene encodes CDR1 LNHDA and CDR2 SQIVND (reference sequence). The DNA of the CDR3 is TGTGCCAGTAAGGCGGGTCCGGCTAGCTCCGAGCAGTACTTC. Its translation: CASKAGPASSEQYF. Full variable domain (missing parts from reference TRBV19 and TRBJ2-7): DGGITQSPKYLFRKEGQNVTLSCEQNLNHDAMYWYRQDPGQGLRLIYYSQIVNDFQKGDIAEGYSVSREKKESFPLTVTSAQKNPTAFYLCASKAGPASSEQYFGPGTRLTVT.

This clone has only one observation. In DNA, the CDR3 is TGTGCCAGTGTACAGGGGACGAATGAGCAGTTCTTC. This sequence encodes CASVQGTNEQFF. The chain links TRBV19 to TRBJ2-1; 7 bases are a match to TRBD1. The CDR3 runs to 12 residues. Germline-derived CDR1 and CDR2 are LNHDA and SQIVND (reference sequence). Trimming took 8 bases from V and 7 from J; bases not matched to a gene: 5.

The rearrangement joins TRBV27 to TRBJ2-7, with 7 bases fitting TRBD1. The CDR3 sequence is 15 residues long. Germline CDR1 and CDR2: MNHEY and SMNVEV (reference sequence). V was clipped by 5 bases and J by 3 bases; unmatched bases: 10. The CDR3 sequence: CASSRGQPGVYEQYF. The CDR3 DNA sequence: TGTGCCAGCAGTAGGGGACAGCCTGGAGTCTACGAGCAGTACTTC.

This chain uses TRBV7-2 with TRBJ2-5, with TRBD2 identical over 10 bases. This CDR3 comprises 16 residues. With 4 bases clipped from V and 4 bases from J, the junction kept 9 bases outside the gene matches. CDR1 is SGHTA and CDR2 is FQGNSA in the germline V gene. The CDR3 sequence: CASSSRGLAGAETQYF. The CDR3 region has the DNA TGTGCCAGCAGCTCCAGGGGGCTAGCGGGGGCAGAGACCCAGTACTTC.

The chain is built from TRBV25-1 and TRBJ2-7; TRBD1 matches at 10 bases. The CDR3 is made up of 13 amino acids. Germline loops: CDR1 MGHDK, CDR2 SYGVNS. With 7 bases clipped from V and 6 bases from J, the junction kept 6 bases outside the gene matches. The CDR3 coding sequence is TGTGCCAGCAACCGGGACAGGGGTACCGAGCAGTACTTC. Its translation: CASNRDRGTEQYF.

This clone was seen more than once but under ten times. V and J are TRBV5-1 and TRBJ2-1, with 7 bases identical to TRBD2. The CDR3 has 15 amino acids. Germline V gene lookup returns CDR1 SGHRS and CDR2 YFSETQ. Germline trimming cut 0 bases from V and 6 bases from J; bases unmatched to any gene: 6. CDR3 nucleotides: TGCGCCAGCAGCTTGGTGGCGGGAGAGGGCAATGAGCAGTTCTTC. This codes for CASSLVAGEGNEQFF.

The chain combines TRBV11-2 with TRBJ2-2; TRBD2 might be the D (5 bases). Germline V gene lookup returns CDR1 SGHAT and CDR2 FQNNGV. The CDR3 has 14 residues. The V end was cut by 4 bases, the J end by 4 bases, with 10 bases between. The chain's CDR3 is CASSSLEGTGELFF. CDR3 bases: TGTGCCAGCAGCTCATTAGAGGGCACCGGGGAGCTGTTTTTT.

Regarding this clone: One end of the junction is discordant with germline, which a read error may explain. The gene calls are TRBV30 and TRBJ2-1, with D perhaps matching TRBD2 (6 bases). CDR3 length: 14 residues. In germline, CDR1 is GTSNPN, CDR2 SVGIG (reference sequence). As DNA, the CDR3 is TGTGCCTGGGAAAGGACTAAAAGCTACGATGAGCAGTTCTTC. This translates into CAWERTKSYDEQFF.

The V call is TRBV5-1, the J call TRBJ2-1; D is possibly TRBD2 (6 bases). The CDR3 totals 15 residues. Deletions cut 3 bases from V and 8 bases from J, with 18 bases between. CDR1 SGHRS and CDR2 YFSETQ come from the germline V gene. The CDR3 DNA sequence: TGCGCCAGCAGCTACGCCGGGAGAGGGTGGGATGAGCAGTTCTTC. Protein sequence: CASSYAGRGWDEQFF.

V is TRBV19 and J is TRBJ1-1; D call uncertain. The V gene's germline CDR1 is LNHDA and CDR2 SQIVND (reference sequence). Trimming left V 4 bases short and J 12 bases short, with 15 bases between. CDR3 size: 12 residues. CDR3 protein: CASSTEKTRTFF. In DNA form, the CDR3 reads TGTGCCAGTAGTACTGAAAAGACACGGACTTTCTTT. Full variable domain (rest looked up from reference TRBV19 and TRBJ1-1): DGGITQSPKYLFRKEGQNVTLSCEQNLNHDAMYWYRQDPGQGLRLIYYSQIVNDFQKGDIAEGYSVSREKKESFPLTVTSAQKNPTAFYLCASSTEKTRTFFGQGTRLTVV.

This chain links TRBV9 with TRBJ2-2; D gene uncertain. Looked up from germline, CDR1 is SGDLS and CDR2 is YYNGEE. Between the trimmed V and J ends, which lost 3 bases and 4 bases, there was a span of 7 bases. The CDR3 contains 13 residues. Here the CDR3 reads CASSAVVTGELFF. Written as DNA, the CDR3 is TGTGCCAGCAGCGCTGTCGTCACCGGGGAGCTGTTTTTT.

This sequence joins TRBV19 and TRBJ2-5; 9 bases match TRBD1. Germline V gene lookup returns CDR1 LNHDA and CDR2 SQIVND (reference sequence). The CDR3 spans 16 residues. J lost 4 bases, V lost 3 bases, and 9 bases had no gene match. In DNA, the CDR3 is TGTGCCAGTAGTATCACAACAGGGGGCCTTGGAGAGACCCAGTACTTC. Its protein is CASSITTGGLGETQYF.

To note about this clone: Other nucleotide sequences from this sample produce the same CDR3. The rearrangement joins TRBV28 to TRBJ1-5; TRBD1 aligns across 9 bases. Germline CDR1 is MDHEN and CDR2 is SYDVKM. The V and J ends lost 3 bases and 6 bases, in that order; junction bases with no gene match: 3. The CDR3 contains 14 residues. In DNA, the CDR3 is TGTGCCAGCAGTTTGGGGACAGGGAGTCAGCCCCAGCATTTT. Its translation is CASSLGTGSQPQHF.